The following is a TCR beta chain sequence with its context. Generated by immunoSEQ multiplex PCR, the TCRdb table keeps only in-frame clones and is missing some. Here the sample spans some 200,000 clones, roughly 85% being singletons. These data belong to a study of blood T cell repertoires in COVID-19. For the study at large: Acute and convalescent COVID-19 specimens originated in the United States, Italy and Spain. The cDNA or gDNA used as material had been derived from T cells, B-cell-depleted T cells, or PBMCs.

This receptor was identified in a man in his fifties who had recovered from COVID-19. The sample consisted of peripheral blood.

CDR3 in DNA: TGTGCCAGCAAGGTCATAGGCGCGGTTGGCTACACCTTC. Residues: CASKVIGAVGYTF. The V and J genes are TRBV19 and TRBJ1-2; D is uncertain. CDR3 length: 13 amino acids. Germline loops: CDR1 LNHDA, CDR2 SQIVND (reference sequence). Trimming left V 9 bases short and J 7 bases short, with 18 bases between.